This T cell receptor beta chain is from a study of cytomegalovirus exposure and HLA in healthy donors. Across the study: Across 350 to 500 genotyped donors, approximately 80% landed in the Caucasian-associated ancestry cluster. Study outcomes and limitations: Across donors, sequencing depth was assumed by presence/absence analyses to be roughly uniform.

Unrecorded immune exposure was likely among donors, who were nominally healthy when sampled. As regards this clone: Its antigen is still unknown.

In the PCR, 60 Vbeta and 13 Jbeta primers were used. The data were produced by immunoSEQ multiplex PCR, yet TCRdb's version contains in-frame clones alone and is incomplete. The top ten clones hold approximately 3.4% of a sample with over 75,000 clones, 75% to 85% of them seen once. The V end lost 0 bases, the J end lost 3 bases, and 6 bases lay between the germline ends. Germline loops: CDR1 GTSNPN, CDR2 SVGIG (reference sequence). The CDR3 has 13 amino acids. The receptor was isolated from a male donor in good health and CMV-seropositive. The chain carries TRBV30 and TRBJ1-5; D is unclear. What was sequenced was PBMCs. The CDR3 sequence: CAWSVGINQPQHF. The CDR3 DNA follows: TGTGCCTGGAGTGTTGGCATCAATCAGCCCCAGCATTTT.